Below, 25 T cell receptor beta chains from the same sample are listed, as sequenced in a study of Ad26.COV2.S vaccination and SARS-CoV-2 variants. Some clones are missing from TCRdb's copy, which holds only in-frame ones; the method was immunoSEQ multiplex PCR. The repertoire has approximately 300,000 clones, around 83% of them found once; the top ten carry 1.5% to 2%. Described treatment: about 20 received Ad26.COV2.S at low or high dose, single or two shots; about 5 received placebo; per-sample allocation not given. The samples were gathered on day 63 after the first injection of vaccine or placebo. This specimen was peripheral blood, taken in a trial of Ad26.COV2.S vaccine versus placebo. The receptors were gathered from a person between 18 and 60 years old who received the Ad26.COV2.S COVID-19 vaccine or a placebo.

The rearrangement uses TRBV14 and TRBJ1-3; D remains ambiguous. This CDR3 is 18 amino acids long. Trimming removed 1 base at V and 0 bases at J, with 16 bases between. The germline V gene encodes CDR1 SGHDN and CDR2 FVKESK. CDR3 amino acids: CASSQGGVRKLSGNTIYF. The DNA of the CDR3 is TGTGCCAGCAGCCAAGGGGGTGTTCGGAAACTCTCTGGAAACACCATATATTTT. Full variable domain (missing parts from reference TRBV14 and TRBJ1-3): EAGVTQFPSHSVIEKGQTVTLRCDPISGHDNLYWYRRVMGKEIKFLLHFVKESKQDESGMPNNRFLAERTGGTYSTLKVQPAELEDSGVYFCASSQGGVRKLSGNTIYFGEGSWLTVV.

The chain employs TRBV29-1 and TRBJ1-2; 7 positions agree with TRBD1. The V gene's germline CDR1 is SQVTM and CDR2 ANQGSEA. V shed 4 bases, J shed 2 bases, and the junction held 10 bases outside the gene matches. The CDR3 runs 15 residues. The CDR3 DNA reads TGCAGCGTTGTAGGGACAGAAGTTTCGAACTATGGCTACACCTTC. This gives the protein CSVVGTEVSNYGYTF.

V is TRBV3-1 (or the pseudogene TRBV3-2) and J is TRBJ1-2; 8 nucleotides agree with TRBD1. CDR1 is LGHDT, CDR2 YNNKEL, per germline (reference sequence). The trim removed 3 bases at V and 7 bases at J, leaving 4 bases unmatched. The CDR3 spans 13 residues. In DNA form, the CDR3 reads TGTGCCAGCAGCCACGGACAGGGCGGTGGCTACACCTTC. Translating it yields CASSHGQGGGYTF.

The rearrangement joins TRBV15 to TRBJ1-2, with a possible D match to TRBD1 (5 bases). The germline gives CDR1 LNHNV, CDR2 YYDKDF (reference sequence). V dropped 4 bases and J dropped 7 bases, with 19 bases sitting between them. The CDR3 extends over 15 amino acids. For the CDR3, the DNA is TGTGCCACCAGCATCGGGGGATCTGGGGCAGCTGGCTACACCTTC. Protein sequence: CATSIGGSGAAGYTF.

V is TRBV3-1 (or the pseudogene TRBV3-2) and J is TRBJ1-4; D ambiguous. Trimming shortened V by 1 base and J by 8 bases, and 5 bases separated the two germline ends. Per the germline V gene, CDR1 is LGHDT and CDR2 is YNNKEL (reference sequence). The CDR3 runs to 12 residues. The CDR3 loop reads CASSQVREKLFF. CDR3 nucleotide sequence: TGTGCCAGCAGCCAAGTTCGGGAAAAACTGTTTTTT.

The chain has TRBV5-1 and TRBJ1-6; D is undetermined. Trimming removed 0 bases at V and 0 bases at J, with 7 bases between. Germline V lookup: CDR1 SGHRS, CDR2 YFSETQ. The CDR3 contains 16 residues. The CDR3 reads CASSLAQSSYNSPLHF. Here the CDR3 DNA reads TGCGCCAGCAGCTTGGCTCAGAGCTCCTATAATTCACCCCTCCACTTT.

This chain links TRBV3-1 (or the pseudogene TRBV3-2) with TRBJ2-7; TRBD2 matches at 7 bases. V trimming: 4 bases; J trimming: 6 bases; junction bases outside the gene matches: 6. CDR3 length: 13 residues. CDR1 LGHDT and CDR2 YNNKEL come from the germline V gene (reference sequence). CDR3 sequence reads: CASSLRTRTEQYF. In DNA form, the CDR3 reads TGTGCCAGCAGCCTCCGGACTAGGACCGAGCAGTACTTC.

This chain joins TRBV9 and TRBJ2-3; D is uncertain. The CDR3 has 12 residues. The germline gives CDR1 SGDLS, CDR2 YYNGEE. V lost 1 base to trimming and J lost 10 bases, with 10 bases between them. The CDR3 sequence: CASSVSSMPQYF. The CDR3 bases are TGTGCCAGCAGCGTATCAAGTATGCCGCAGTATTTT.

This clone came up once. The chain links TRBV7-9 to TRBJ2-7; D unclear. The CDR3 extends over 14 amino acids. Germline CDR1 SEHNR, CDR2 FQNEAQ (reference sequence). V was clipped by 1 base and J by 3 bases, with 10 bases between them. The CDR3 protein is CASSLEVTGYEQYF. The CDR3 coding sequence is TGTGCCAGCAGCTTAGAGGTGACGGGCTACGAGCAGTACTTC.

J is TRBJ2-7 and V is TRBV18, with 7 bases fitting TRBD1. The CDR3 sequence is 14 residues long. Per the germline V gene, CDR1 is KGHSH and CDR2 is LQKENI. J lost 3 bases, V lost 2 bases, and 4 bases had no gene match. CDR3 nucleotide sequence: TGTGCCAGCTCACCAGAAAGGACAGGCTACGAGCAGTACTTC. It is translated as CASSPERTGYEQYF.

The chain recombines TRBV9 with TRBJ2-3; the match to TRBD1 covers 8 bases. Germline assignment: CDR1 SGDLS and CDR2 YYNGEE. This CDR3 comprises 17 residues. The ends lost 2 bases at V and 3 bases at J; junction bases unmatched: 11. The CDR3 nucleotides read TGTGCCAGCAGCGTCGGTCCCGGACAGGGAGGAACAGATACGCAGTATTTT. It yields the protein CASSVGPGQGGTDTQYF.

V usage is TRBV7-2 and J usage is TRBJ2-5; TRBD1 might be the D (7 bases). Per the germline V gene, CDR1 is SGHTA and CDR2 is FQGNSA. This CDR3 is 16 amino acids long. V was shortened by 8 bases and J by 0 bases, with 19 bases between the two germline ends. CDR3 in amino acids: CASSPGAGGYQETQYF. The CDR3 DNA reads as TGTGCCAGCTCCCCCGGGGCAGGGGGGTACCAAGAGACCCAGTACTTC.

The chain combines TRBV7-9 with TRBJ1-6, with D possibly matching TRBD1 (6 bases). CDR3 size: 15 residues. Germline V lookup: CDR1 SEHNR, CDR2 FQNEAQ (reference sequence). The V end was cut by 4 bases, the J end by 0 bases, with 7 bases between. CDR3 DNA sequence: TGTGCCAGCAGCTCGACAGGCTCCTATAATTCACCCCTCCACTTT. This sequence encodes CASSSTGSYNSPLHF.

The CDR3 coding sequence is TGTGCCACGGGGAACTATGGCTACACCTTC. This translates into CATGNYGYTF. The chain carries TRBV2 and TRBJ1-2; D is ambiguous. V was pared by 10 bases and J by 2 bases, with 5 bases between. Germline CDR1 and CDR2: SNHLY and FYNNEI. CDR3 length: 10 amino acids.

Turning to this clone: This specimen includes other DNA sequences encoding the same CDR3. The V and J genes are TRBV9 and TRBJ1-3; D is uncertain. V lost 1 base and J 4 bases, leaving 3 bases between the germline ends. Germline lookup yields CDR1 SGDLS and CDR2 YYNGEE. This CDR3 is 12 amino acids long. The DNA for the CDR3 is TGTGCCAGCAGCGTATCAGGAAACACCATATATTTT. Amino acids: CASSVSGNTIYF.

The V and J genes are TRBV4-1 and TRBJ2-7, with 10 positions matching TRBD2. Germline CDR1 MGHRA, CDR2 YSYEKL. Unmatched junction bases numbered 7, after V lost 3 bases and J lost 5 bases. This CDR3 has 15 residues. In DNA, the CDR3 is TGCGCCAGCAGCCATAGCCCCCTAGCGGGGGACGAGCAGTACTTC. Its translation is CASSHSPLAGDEQYF.

The chain combines TRBV9 with TRBJ1-1; the D gene is possibly TRBD1 (5 bases). The germline CDR1 and CDR2 sequences are SGDLS and YYNGEE. Trimming cost V 0 bases and J 0 bases, with 12 bases left between them. The CDR3 is made up of 16 amino acids. CDR3 coding DNA: TGTGCCAGCAGCGTAGGTGTTGGGGACCTGAACACTGAAGCTTTCTTT. It encodes CASSVGVGDLNTEAFF.

The chain is built from TRBV9 and TRBJ2-3; D remains unclear. CDR1 and CDR2 from the germline V gene are SGDLS and YYNGEE. Trimming removed 0 bases from V and 2 bases from J, with 10 bases in between. The CDR3 runs to 15 residues. CDR3 protein: CASSVVGGFTDTQYF. DNA of the CDR3: TGTGCCAGCAGCGTAGTTGGCGGATTCACAGATACGCAGTATTTT. The variable domain in full, with the rest retrieved from reference TRBV9 and TRBJ2-3, is DSGVTQTPKHLITATGQRVTLRCSPRSGDLSVYWYQQSLDQGLQFLIQYYNGEERAKGNILERFSAQQFPDLHSELNLSSLELGDSALYFCASSVVGGFTDTQYFGPGTRLTVL.

The chain carries TRBV7-9 and TRBJ1-2; D gene uncertain. The germline CDR1 and CDR2 sequences are SEHNR and FQNEAQ (reference sequence). The V end was cut by 3 bases, the J end by 9 bases, with 5 bases between. CDR3 size: 10 residues. The CDR3 is CASSFESYTF. As DNA, the CDR3 is TGTGCCAGCAGCTTTGAAAGCTACACCTTC.

The rearrangement uses TRBV6-9 and TRBJ1-5; D remains unclear. V shed 9 bases and J shed 1 base, with 7 bases lying between them. Germline lookup yields CDR1 MNHGY and CDR2 SVAAGI. This CDR3 is built from 12 residues. The CDR3 bases are TGTGCCAGGGGTGGCAGCAATCAGCCCCAGCATTTT. Translation gives CARGGSNQPQHF.

The V call is TRBV5-4, the J call TRBJ1-2; 8 bases fit TRBD1. Germline lookup yields CDR1 SGHNT and CDR2 YYREEE (reference sequence). J was trimmed by 2 bases and V by 1 base; bases with no gene match: 4. CDR3 length: 15 residues. This chain's CDR3 is CASSLNRGSNYGYTF. The CDR3 DNA reads as TGTGCCAGCAGCTTGAACAGGGGGTCCAACTATGGCTACACCTTC.

The rearrangement uses TRBV5-4 and TRBJ2-6; D gene uncertain. Germline V CDR1 and CDR2: SGHNT, YYREEE (reference sequence). The CDR3 spans 17 residues. Trimming shortened V by 4 bases and J by 2 bases, and 16 bases separated the two germline ends. CDR3 amino acids: CASSPAKGRAGANVLTF. The CDR3, as DNA: TGTGCCAGCAGCCCGGCTAAGGGAAGGGCTGGGGCCAACGTCCTGACTTTC.

The CDR3 spells CASSIGQGSGNTIYF. In DNA, the CDR3 is TGTGCCAGTAGTATAGGGCAGGGCTCTGGAAACACCATATATTTT. V and J are TRBV19 and TRBJ1-3, with D possibly matching TRBD1 (5 bases). Germline V lookup: CDR1 LNHDA, CDR2 SQIVND (reference sequence). The CDR3 runs 15 residues. Trimming cost V 1 base and J 0 bases, with 7 bases left between them.

The genes are TRBV6-4 and TRBJ1-2, with D hard to call. V lost 4 bases and J lost 8, with 17 bases in between. Germline loops: CDR1 MRHNA, CDR2 SNTAGT. This CDR3 spans 14 amino acids. The CDR3 coding sequence is TGTGCCAGCAGTGTCGCGGGTCCTCAGGAGGGCTACACCTTC. Encoded protein: CASSVAGPQEGYTF.

The V call is TRBV5-4, the J call TRBJ1-2; 8 nucleotides match TRBD1. J lost 0 bases, V lost 4 bases, and 5 bases had no gene match. CDR3 length: 15 amino acids. Germline V gene lookup returns CDR1 SGHNT and CDR2 YYREEE (reference sequence). The DNA of the CDR3 is TGTGCCAGCAGCAGGGGACAGGATGCTAACTATGGCTACACCTTC. It specifies CASSRGQDANYGYTF.